This T cell receptor (beta chain) was profiled in a study of blood T cells in healthy people across ages. Approximately 10 milliliters of peripheral blood were drawn from each donor into EDTA-treated tubes. Findings and caveats of the study: A strong correlation was found between TCR beta diversity and the percentage of naive T cells. The CMV status of each donor remained undetermined, and this could have confounded shifts in expanded clonotypes.

A J-beta primer mix and a sample-barcoded 5' primer were used in a second PCR of roughly 6 to 11 cycles. TCRdb itself ran the 5' RACE reads through MiXCR, one entry per CDR3 protein. The table shows more than 500,000 distinct CDR3 sequences, with about 25% occurring only once. This clonotype has more than one count but fewer than ten. Its antigen is not known. Trimming pared 0 bases from V and 4 bases from J, leaving 10 bases between. CDR1 is SGDLS, CDR2 YYNGEE, per germline. The CDR3 has 15 residues. These same data were also listed under a study on T cells of mothers and their children.

The source of this sequence is a boy between 2 and 15 years old in good health. The sequencing input was blood. The chain couples TRBV9 to TRBJ2-2; D assignment may be TRBD1 or TRBD2 (6 bases each). The CDR3 DNA follows: TGTGCCAGCAGCGTAGTGGGGGGCCCCACCGGGGAGCTGTTTTTT. Its translation is CASSVVGGPTGELFF.